These T cell receptor beta chains were read from a single sample in a study of T-cell memory formation after mild COVID-19. TCRdb used MiXCR to reprocess the 5' RACE reads, holding one entry per CDR3 protein. The sample lists about 470,000 distinct CDR3 sequences, 15% to 20% occurring once. Sequenced sample: PBMCs or a T cell subset sorted from them (not recorded which). These receptors were collected from an adult woman who had mild COVID-19 (a few samples of this study predate the infection). Cell type and time point are not known. CDR3s include the opening cysteine and the closing phenylalanine or tryptophan. Each record gives: D gene, J gene, V gene, clone size, CDR3 DNA, CDR3 protein. D genes are given only for firm matches. Not every row has a clone size; where given, it reads once, few, many or a size class.

D gene: -; J gene: TRBJ1-1; V gene: TRBV4-2; clone size: -; CDR3 DNA: TGTGCCAGCAGCCCAACCACTGACAGCTACACTGAAGCTTTCTTT; CDR3 protein: CASSPTTDSYTEAFF
D gene: TRBD1; J gene: TRBJ2-1; V gene: TRBV7-2; clone size: -; CDR3 DNA: TGTGCCAGCAGCCCTGGACAGGCGTGGGATGAGCAGTTCTTC; CDR3 protein: CASSPGQAWDEQFF
D gene: -; J gene: TRBJ1-2; V gene: TRBV7-2; clone size: few; CDR3 DNA: TGTGCCAGCAGCACCCTAGGGATGAGGACTAACTATGGCTACACCTTC; CDR3 protein: CASSTLGMRTNYGYTF
D gene: -; J gene: TRBJ1-1; V gene: TRBV6-1; clone size: -; CDR3 DNA: TGTGCCAGCAGTGATTTGGTAAACACTGAAGCTTTCTTT; CDR3 protein: CASSDLVNTEAFF
D gene: -; J gene: TRBJ1-1; V gene: TRBV5-4; clone size: few; CDR3 DNA: TGTGCCAGCAGCTTGGGATTAGGGGCCCAGAACACTGAAGCTTTCTTT; CDR3 protein: CASSLGLGAQNTEAFF
D gene: TRBD2; J gene: TRBJ2-5; V gene: TRBV24-1; clone size: -; CDR3 DNA: TGTGCCACCAGTGATCCCGGGACTAGCGGGAGGAGTGCGGAGACCCAGTACTTC; CDR3 protein: CATSDPGTSGRSAETQYF
D gene: -; J gene: TRBJ1-2; V gene: TRBV24-1; clone size: few; CDR3 DNA: TGTGCCACCAGCCAGAGCCAGGGTATCAACTATGGCTACACCTTC; CDR3 protein: CATSQSQGINYGYTF
D gene: -; J gene: TRBJ1-5; V gene: TRBV6-6; clone size: once; CDR3 DNA: TGTGCCAGCAGCCTAGAGTTCAATCAGCCCCAGCATTTT; CDR3 protein: CASSLEFNQPQHF
D gene: -; J gene: TRBJ2-2; V gene: TRBV12-3/TRBV12-4; clone size: few; CDR3 DNA: TGTGCCAGCACCGTCCCGGGGTCAGGAACCGGGGAGCTGTTTTTT; CDR3 protein: CASTVPGSGTGELFF
D gene: -; J gene: TRBJ2-7; V gene: TRBV10-3; clone size: -; CDR3 DNA: TGTGCCATCAGTGCCGGCAGATCCTACGAGCAGTACTTC; CDR3 protein: CAISAGRSYEQYF
D gene: -; J gene: TRBJ2-7; V gene: TRBV4-1; clone size: -; CDR3 DNA: TGCGCCAGCAGCCAAGAGACTGCAACCAGCTCCTACGAGCAGTACTTC; CDR3 protein: CASSQETATSSYEQYF
D gene: TRBD1; J gene: TRBJ2-1; V gene: TRBV23-1; clone size: few; CDR3 DNA: TGCGCCAGTCCCCGGGACAGGGGGCAGGTTGAGCAGTTCTTC; CDR3 protein: CASPRDRGQVEQFF
D gene: -; J gene: TRBJ2-3; V gene: TRBV9; clone size: -; CDR3 DNA: TGTGCCAGCAGCGTGGGGGAAGATACGCAGTATTTT; CDR3 protein: CASSVGEDTQYF
D gene: -; J gene: TRBJ2-1; V gene: TRBV18; clone size: few; CDR3 DNA: TGTGCCAGCTCACCACTGCAGAATCCTGAGCAGTTCTTC; CDR3 protein: CASSPLQNPEQFF
D gene: TRBD2; J gene: TRBJ2-7; V gene: TRBV4-2; clone size: few; CDR3 DNA: TGTGCCAGCAGCCAAGGACTAGCGGAGTACGAGCAGTACTTC; CDR3 protein: CASSQGLAEYEQYF
D gene: -; J gene: TRBJ1-3; V gene: TRBV7-2; clone size: -; CDR3 DNA: TGTGCCAGCAGCTTAGCAGGGACGGACCCAAACACCATATATTTT; CDR3 protein: CASSLAGTDPNTIYF
D gene: TRBD1; J gene: TRBJ2-6; V gene: TRBV15; clone size: -; CDR3 DNA: TGTGCCACCAGCACAGGGGACAGCCGATCGGGGGCCAACGTCCTGACTTTC; CDR3 protein: CATSTGDSRSGANVLTF
D gene: -; J gene: TRBJ2-1; V gene: TRBV9; clone size: -; CDR3 DNA: TGTGCCAGCAGCGTAGGGGGTCTCGATGAGCAGTTCTTC; CDR3 protein: CASSVGGLDEQFF
D gene: -; J gene: TRBJ2-1; V gene: TRBV12-3/TRBV12-4; clone size: few; CDR3 DNA: TGTGCCAGCAGCCAATCTCAGGGACTCTACAATGAGCAGTTCTTC; CDR3 protein: CASSQSQGLYNEQFF
D gene: -; J gene: TRBJ2-3; V gene: TRBV9; clone size: few; CDR3 DNA: TGTGCCAGCAGCGTAGATTATGGGACTGTCACAGATACGCAGTATTTT; CDR3 protein: CASSVDYGTVTDTQYF
D gene: -; J gene: TRBJ2-1; V gene: TRBV7-9; clone size: -; CDR3 DNA: TGTGCCAGCACCATTCCTGCGTGGGGATCCTACAATGAGCAGTTCTTC; CDR3 protein: CASTIPAWGSYNEQFF
D gene: -; J gene: TRBJ2-1; V gene: TRBV10-3; clone size: few; CDR3 DNA: TGTGCCATCAGTGAGATAGCGCGCCTTGAGCAGTTCTTC; CDR3 protein: CAISEIARLEQFF
D gene: -; J gene: TRBJ1-2; V gene: TRBV5-1; clone size: few; CDR3 DNA: TGCGCCAGCAGCTTGGCCGACGGACTGGGCTACACCTTC; CDR3 protein: CASSLADGLGYTF
D gene: TRBD2; J gene: TRBJ2-1; V gene: TRBV11-2; clone size: -; CDR3 DNA: TGTGCCAGCAGCTTAGAACTAGCGGGAAAGCATGAGCAGTTCTTC; CDR3 protein: CASSLELAGKHEQFF
D gene: -; J gene: TRBJ2-5; V gene: TRBV7-2; clone size: -; CDR3 DNA: TGTGCCAGCAGCTTATCGACCCGGGAGACCCAGTACTTC; CDR3 protein: CASSLSTRETQYF
D gene: TRBD2; J gene: TRBJ2-2; V gene: TRBV29-1; clone size: -; CDR3 DNA: TGCAGCGTTGAAAGCGGGGCTAACACCGGGGAGCTGTTTTTT; CDR3 protein: CSVESGANTGELFF
D gene: TRBD2; J gene: TRBJ2-1; V gene: TRBV4-2; clone size: -; CDR3 DNA: TGTGCCAGCAGCCAAGATTTGGAGGGACTAGTCAGGTTCTTC; CDR3 protein: CASSQDLEGLVRFF